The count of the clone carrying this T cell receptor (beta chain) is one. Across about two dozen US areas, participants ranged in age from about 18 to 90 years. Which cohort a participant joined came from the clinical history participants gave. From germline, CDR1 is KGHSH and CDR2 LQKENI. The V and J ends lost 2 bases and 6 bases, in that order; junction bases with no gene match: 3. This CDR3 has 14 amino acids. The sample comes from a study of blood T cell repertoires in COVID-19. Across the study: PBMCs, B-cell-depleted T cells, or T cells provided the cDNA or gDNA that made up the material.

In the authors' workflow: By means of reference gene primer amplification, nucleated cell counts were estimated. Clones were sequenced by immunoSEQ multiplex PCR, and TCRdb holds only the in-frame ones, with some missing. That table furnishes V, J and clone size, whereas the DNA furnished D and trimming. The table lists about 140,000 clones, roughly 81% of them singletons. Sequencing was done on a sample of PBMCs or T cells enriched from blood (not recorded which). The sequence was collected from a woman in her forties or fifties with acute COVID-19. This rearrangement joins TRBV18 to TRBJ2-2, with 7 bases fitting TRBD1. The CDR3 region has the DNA TGTGCCAGCTCACCATTCGGACAGGCCGGGGAGCTGTTTTTT. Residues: CASSPFGQAGELFF.